This TCR beta chain was observed in a study of Ad26.COV2.S vaccination and SARS-CoV-2 variants. Study details: Doses of Ad26.COV2.S were injected into muscle once or twice, 56 days apart.

Treatment described: about 20 received Ad26.COV2.S at low or high dose, single or two shots; about 5 received placebo; per-sample allocation not given. Samples came from day 63 after the first vaccine or placebo injection. Expression of Wuhan-strain SARS-CoV-2 spike came from the Ad26 vector that formed the vaccine. Findings and caveats of the study: Measures of TCR breadth and depth may have fallen short of total T cell responses.

Profiling relied on immunoSEQ multiplex PCR, and the TCRdb table lists in-frame clones only, not all of them. The sample lists about 410,000 clones, over 80% occurring once. As concerns this clone: Its antigen is currently unknown.

The germline V gene encodes CDR1 SEHNR and CDR2 FQNEAQ (reference sequence). The V gene lost 2 bases and the J gene lost 5 bases, with 10 bases spanning the gap. The CDR3 runs 15 residues. The sequence was collected from a person aged 18 to 59 who received the Ad26.COV2.S COVID-19 vaccine or a placebo. The material sequenced was peripheral blood, taken in a trial of Ad26.COV2.S vaccine versus placebo. V usage is TRBV7-9 and J usage is TRBJ1-6; a weak D match, TRBD1 (6 bases). As DNA, the CDR3 is TGTGCCAGCAGCTTAATTGGGACAAATAATTCACCCCTCCACTTT. The encoded protein is CASSLIGTNNSPLHF. Full variable domain (rest looked up from reference TRBV7-9 and TRBJ1-6): DTGVSQNPRHKITKRGQNVTFRCDPISEHNRLYWYRQTLGQGPEFLTYFQNEAQLEKSRLLSDRFSAERPKGSFSTLEIQRTEQGDSAMYLCASSLIGTNNSPLHFGNGTRLTVT.